The T cell receptor beta chain under discussion was sequenced for a study of Ad26.COV2.S vaccination and SARS-CoV-2 variants. Across the whole study: Intramuscular Ad26.COV2.S at 5x10^10 or 1x10^11 viral particles. Overall study findings and caveats: Vaccinated individuals (as opposed to placebo recipients) had higher spike-specific TCR breadth.

A note on this clone: Its antigen is unidentified.

The table came from immunoSEQ multiplex PCR; TCRdb's copy has only in-frame clones and leaves some out. The table lists about 680,000 clones, more than 70% of them singletons. Treatment given: roughly 19 received Ad26.COV2.S at low or high dose, single or two shots; about 5 received placebo; per-sample allocation not given. Specimen acquisition occurred on day 63 following the initial vaccine or placebo injection. This CDR3 is built from 14 residues. V lost 5 bases, J lost 5 bases, and 16 bases lay in between. The germline CDR1 and CDR2 sequences are SGHAT and FQNNGV. The TCR sequence derives from a person aged 18-65 years who received the Ad26.COV2.S COVID-19 vaccine or a placebo. The chain is built from TRBV11-2 and TRBJ2-7; no reliable D call. The sequencing used peripheral blood, collected in a trial of Ad26.COV2.S vaccine versus placebo. The CDR3 DNA is TGTGCCAGCAGCGTAACACACTCATACGACGAGCAGTACTTC. As protein: CASSVTHSYDEQYF. Complete variable domain (other parts from reference TRBV11-2 and TRBJ2-7): EAGVAQSPRYKIIEKRQSVAFWCNPISGHATLYWYQQILGQGPKLLIQFQNNGVVDDSQLPKDRFSAERLKGVDSTLKIQPAKLEDSAVYLCASSVTHSYDEQYFGPGTRLTVT.